Listed here are 2 T cell receptor beta chains from one sample, sequenced in a study of control samples from healthy donors and cancer patients. Measured with immunoSEQ multiplex PCR; TCRdb has only the in-frame clones, and not every one. The sample yields about 20,000 clones, about 88% seen once. Sequencing was carried out using PBMCs. These receptors originate from a man aged 60 to 75 with head and neck cancer.

The chain links TRBV5-4 to TRBJ2-1; 9 bases align to TRBD2. Germline CDR1 reads SGHNT; CDR2 reads YYREEE (reference sequence). The CDR3 has 16 residues. V shed 0 bases, J shed 4 bases, and the junction held 5 bases outside the gene matches. For the CDR3, the DNA is TGTGCCAGCAGCTTGGGGTCTAGCGGGGATTACAATGAGCAGTTCTTC. Translated, it gives CASSLGSSGDYNEQFF.

The chain couples TRBV12-3 or TRBV12-4 to TRBJ1-1; weak D call: TRBD1 (5 bases). The CDR3 totals 13 residues. Deletions cut 3 bases from V and 4 bases from J, with 9 bases between. CDR3 in DNA: TGTGCCAGCAGTTTTCAGGGCTTCACTGAAGCTTTCTTT. Its protein is CASSFQGFTEAFF.